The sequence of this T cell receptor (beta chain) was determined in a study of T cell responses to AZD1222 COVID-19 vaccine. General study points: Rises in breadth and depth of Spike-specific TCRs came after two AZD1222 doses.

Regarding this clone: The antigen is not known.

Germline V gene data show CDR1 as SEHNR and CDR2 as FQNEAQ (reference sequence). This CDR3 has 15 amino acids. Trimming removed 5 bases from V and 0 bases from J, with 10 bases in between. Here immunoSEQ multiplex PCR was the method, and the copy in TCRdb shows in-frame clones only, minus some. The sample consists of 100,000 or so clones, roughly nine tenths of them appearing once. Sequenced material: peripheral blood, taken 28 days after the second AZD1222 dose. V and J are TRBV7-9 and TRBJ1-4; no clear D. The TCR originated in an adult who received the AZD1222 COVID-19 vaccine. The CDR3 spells CASSAGIATNEKLFF. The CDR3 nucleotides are TGTGCCAGCAGCGCCGGAATTGCAACTAATGAAAAACTGTTTTTT.